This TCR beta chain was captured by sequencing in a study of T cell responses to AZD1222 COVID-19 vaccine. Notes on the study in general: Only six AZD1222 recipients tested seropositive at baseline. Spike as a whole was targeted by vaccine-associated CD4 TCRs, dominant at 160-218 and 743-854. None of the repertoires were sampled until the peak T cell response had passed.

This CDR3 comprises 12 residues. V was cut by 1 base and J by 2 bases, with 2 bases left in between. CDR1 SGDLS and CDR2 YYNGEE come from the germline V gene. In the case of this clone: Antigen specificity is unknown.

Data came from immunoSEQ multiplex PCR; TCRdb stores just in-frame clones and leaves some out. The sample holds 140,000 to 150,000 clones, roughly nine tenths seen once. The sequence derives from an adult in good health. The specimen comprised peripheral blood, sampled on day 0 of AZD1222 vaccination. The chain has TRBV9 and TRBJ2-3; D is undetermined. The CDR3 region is CASSVITDTQYF. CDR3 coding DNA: TGTGCCAGCAGCGTAATCACAGATACGCAGTATTTT.